The rows below give T cell receptor beta chains drawn from one sample of a study of blood T cell repertoires in COVID-19. Method: immunoSEQ multiplex PCR; TCRdb's copy keeps in-frame clones and lacks some. Of 120,000 to 150,000 clones in the sample, 84% were seen once. The sequenced sample consisted of peripheral blood. These receptor sequences come from a woman between 45 and 65 years old in a cohort sampled during active or convalescent COVID-19. The CDR3 runs from the conserved cysteine through the conserved F or W. D genes are given only for firm matches. A clone size is listed for some rows: how often the clone was seen (once, few, many), or a class if it is expanded.

j_call d_call clone_size v_call cdr3_nt cdr3_aa
TRBJ2-3 - - TRBV18 TGTGCCAGCTCACCGAGGCGGACACAGAGCACAGATACGCAGTATTTT CASSPRRTQSTDTQYF
TRBJ2-5 - - TRBV12-5 TGTGCTAGTGGTTCCTGGCCGGAGACCCAGTACTTC CASGSWPETQYF
TRBJ2-1 TRBD1 - TRBV6-5 TGTGCCAGCAGCCCCGGGACAGGGATTATCCATGAGCAGTTCTTC CASSPGTGIIHEQFF
TRBJ1-2 - - TRBV5-5 TGTGCCAGCAGCTTGGTTTTACGGGAGAACATCTATAATGGCTACACCTTC CASSLVLRENIYNGYTF
TRBJ1-1 - - TRBV7-9 TGTGCCAGCAGCCCACAGGGTTTCCCTGAAGCTTTCTTT CASSPQGFPEAFF
TRBJ1-1 - - TRBV3-1/TRBV3-2 TGTGCCAGCAGAGACACAGTGATGAACACTGAAGCTTTCTTT CASRDTVMNTEAFF
TRBJ1-1 TRBD1 - TRBV11-2 TGTGCCAGCAGCTTACAACTGACAGGGGACACTGAAGCTTTCTTT CASSLQLTGDTEAFF
TRBJ1-6 TRBD1 - TRBV18 TGTGCCAGCTCACAGGGGGCAGGGAGTAATTCACCCCTCCACTTT CASSQGAGSNSPLHF
TRBJ1-1 TRBD1 few TRBV4-1 TGCGCCAGCAGCTCCCCCACAGGGGGCACTGAAGCTTTCTTT CASSSPTGGTEAFF
TRBJ1-1 TRBD1 few TRBV19 TGTGCCAGTAAAGACAGGGGAATCACTGAAGCTTTCTTT CASKDRGITEAFF
TRBJ2-4 TRBD2 - TRBV2 TGTGCCAGCAGAACTAGCGGGGTTACCAGCATTCAGTACTTC CASRTSGVTSIQYF
TRBJ2-7 TRBD1 - TRBV19 TGTGCCAGTAGCACGACAGGGGGGGAGCAGTACTTC CASSTTGGEQYF
TRBJ2-3 - - TRBV11-1 TGTGCCAGCAGCTCTCCAGGAAGCACAGATACGCAGTATTTT CASSSPGSTDTQYF
TRBJ2-5 - - TRBV12-3/TRBV12-4 TGTGCCAGCTCATTCCGGGGGCAAGAGACCCAGTACTTC CASSFRGQETQYF
TRBJ2-7 - - TRBV27 TGTGCCAGCAGTTTATCGTACCAGGCAAGCTCCTACGAGCAGTACTTC CASSLSYQASSYEQYF
TRBJ2-5 TRBD2 - TRBV13 TGTGCCAGCAAGTTGGCTAGCGGGGGGGCTGACCAAGAGACCCAGTACTTC CASKLASGGADQETQYF
TRBJ2-5 - - TRBV6-2/TRBV6-3 TGTGCCAGCAGTTTAGGGGGGGGGCAAGAGACCCAGTACTTC CASSLGGGQETQYF
TRBJ1-3 - - TRBV18 TGTGCCAGCTCCGCGTCGGGTGGAAACACCATATATTTT CASSASGGNTIYF
TRBJ1-1 - - TRBV5-1 TGCGCCAGCAGCTTGGTGCCAGGGCTGAACACTGAAGCTTTCTTT CASSLVPGLNTEAFF
TRBJ2-4 - once TRBV12-3/TRBV12-4 TGTGCCAGCAGTTGGGGGCGGAACATTCAGTACTTC CASSWGRNIQYF
TRBJ2-3 - few TRBV2 TGTGCCAGCAGTCCAAGGACCGAGGGCGATACGCAGTATTTT CASSPRTEGDTQYF
TRBJ1-4 TRBD1 - TRBV6-5 TGTGCCAGCAGCCACGACAGGGTGATTAATGAAAAACTGTTTTTT CASSHDRVINEKLFF
TRBJ1-5 - once TRBV18 TGTGCCAGCTCACCATATCAGGGGCCTATTAGCAATCAGCCCCAGCATTTT CASSPYQGPISNQPQHF
TRBJ1-4 TRBD1 few TRBV7-2 TGTGCCAGCAGCGAAGGGGGCGCGGGAGAAAAACTGTTTTTT CASSEGGAGEKLFF
TRBJ2-3 TRBD2 - TRBV4-3 TGCGCCAGCAGCCGCGGTGCAAGCGGGGGAGGTACAGATACGCAGTATTTT CASSRGASGGGTDTQYF
TRBJ1-4 - - TRBV3-1/TRBV3-2 TGTGCCAGCAGCCAAACAGGGTCAACTAATGAAAAACTGTTTTTT CASSQTGSTNEKLFF
TRBJ1-1 - - TRBV5-1 TGCGCCAGCAGCTTGGACAGGGTGAACACTGAAGCTTTCTTT CASSLDRVNTEAFF
TRBJ2-2 TRBD2 once TRBV10-3 TGTGCCAATTCACTAGCGGCGAACACCGGGGAGCTGTTTTTT CANSLAANTGELFF
TRBJ1-1 - - TRBV7-3 TGTGCCAGCTCGCAGGGCGGAGAGGAGACTGAAGCTTTCTTT CASSQGGEETEAFF
TRBJ1-1 TRBD1 - TRBV29-1 TGCAGCGGATCGACAGGGGAGAGTGAAGCTTTCTTT CSGSTGESEAFF
TRBJ2-1 TRBD2 - TRBV2 TGTGCCAGCAGTGAAGATGGGGGACTAGGCAATGAGCAGTTCTTC CASSEDGGLGNEQFF
TRBJ1-1 - - TRBV5-6 TGTGCCAGCAGCTTCACAGGGAGCATGAACACTGAAGCTTTCTTT CASSFTGSMNTEAFF
TRBJ1-2 - - TRBV4-1 TGCGCCAGCAGCCAAGAGTTCGGACAAAACTATGGCTACACCTTC CASSQEFGQNYGYTF
TRBJ1-3 - - TRBV19 TGTGCCAGTAGTATAAGTACAGGGACGGTTGGAAACACCATATATTTT CASSISTGTVGNTIYF
TRBJ1-6 TRBD1 once TRBV20-1 TGCAGTGCTAGTCCGGGACAGGGTGGTTCACCCCTCCACTTT CSASPGQGGSPLHF
TRBJ1-1 - - TRBV3-1/TRBV3-2 TGTGCCAGCAGCCAAAGAGGGCCGGCCCTGCCGTCCCGGATGAACACTGAAGCTTTCTTT CASSQRGPALPSRMNTEAFF
TRBJ2-3 TRBD2 - TRBV10-1 TGCGCCAGCAGTTGGACTAGCAAATCCACGCAGTATTTT CASSWTSKSTQYF
TRBJ2-2 TRBD1 - TRBV7-9 TGTGCCAGCAGACACACCGGGACAGGGGGCCCAACCGGGGAGCTGTTTTTT CASRHTGTGGPTGELFF
TRBJ1-1 - - TRBV6-1 TGTGCCAGCAGAACGTCTGACAGTCTTCAAGCTTTCTTT CASRTSDSLQAFF
TRBJ1-2 - - TRBV18 TGTGCCAGCTCCCCCCAGGATCCCACAATACAAAGGAACTATGGCTACACCTTC CASSPQDPTIQRNYGYTF
TRBJ1-3 - - TRBV4-3 TGCGCCAGCAGCCAAGACCGGCGGGGGGGCAGCTCTGGAAACACCATATATTTT CASSQDRRGGSSGNTIYF